Detailed here is one T cell receptor beta chain. What it binds is unknown. The data belong to a study of immune evolution from preneoplasia to lung adenocarcinoma. Premalignant or tumor cells were enriched by macro-dissection after pathologic assessment. Generated by immunoSEQ multiplex PCR, the TCRdb table keeps only in-frame clones and is missing some. Of 3,700 or so clones in the sample, roughly 87% were seen once. The CDR3 length is 14 residues. Germline assignment: CDR1 MDHEN and CDR2 SYDVKM. The ends lost 8 bases at V and 5 bases at J; junction bases unmatched: 4. Study conclusions and caveats: Top clone share appeared to fall from AAH through AIS, MIA, adenocarcinoma.

Sequences were obtained from FFPE invasive lung adenocarcinoma tissue. This chain connects TRBV28 to TRBJ2-1, with 12 bases lining up with TRBD2. The receptor comes from an older person with invasive lung adenocarcinoma. CDR3 amino acids: CASERLAGDNEQFF. The CDR3 coding sequence is TGTGCCAGCGAGAGACTAGCGGGAGACAATGAGCAGTTCTTC. Drawing the rest from reference TRBV28 and TRBJ2-1, the complete variable domain is DVKVTQSSRYLVKRTGEKVFLECVQDMDHENMFWYRQDPGLGLRLIYFSYDVKMKEKGDIPEGYSVSREKKERFSLILESASTNQTSMYLCASERLAGDNEQFFGPGTRLTVL.